These 27 T cell receptor beta chains were sequenced from one sample in a study of blood T cell repertoires in COVID-19 (dated by TCRdb to the early 2020s). The library was made by the immunoSEQ multiplex PCR assay. Drawn from immuneACCESS, this table holds only the in-frame rearrangements with V and J called that TCRdb kept. Clones are partly lost; checked studies trace under half to an unresolved V gene and leave the rest unexplained. The sample yields around 700,000 clones; 90% were counted once. The ten largest clones add up to about 0.24% of the sample. The sequencing sample was made of peripheral blood. These receptors were taken from a woman in her late teens or twenties with acute or convalescent COVID-19.

The V gene is TRBV28, the J gene TRBJ2-1; 8 bases agree with TRBD1. The CDR3 extends over 14 amino acids. Germline lookup yields CDR1 MDHEN and CDR2 SYDVKM. The ends lost 7 bases at V and 3 bases at J; junction bases unmatched: 5. CDR3 sequence reads: CASNLDRVYNEQFF. In nucleotides, the CDR3 is TGTGCCAGCAACCTGGACAGGGTCTACAATGAGCAGTTCTTC.

The chain uses TRBV29-1 and TRBJ2-1, with a possible D match to TRBD1 (6 bases). The CDR3 consists of 16 residues. Trimming took 3 bases from V and 5 from J, leaving 20 bases between them. CDR1 and CDR2 (germline): SQVTM, ANQGSEA. The DNA of the CDR3 is TGCAGCGTTGAGCGGAAGGGACATCTACTCGACAATGAGCAGTTCTTC. Its translation is CSVERKGHLLDNEQFF.

The chain recombines TRBV29-1 with TRBJ1-2; D is ambiguous. Germline lookup yields CDR1 SQVTM and CDR2 ANQGSEA. V was pared by 5 bases and J by 6 bases, with 10 bases between. CDR3 length: 11 residues. This CDR3 reads CSVKATNGYTF. For the CDR3, the DNA is TGCAGCGTTAAGGCAACTAATGGCTACACCTTC.

This chain connects TRBV4-1 to TRBJ2-1; unclear D gene. Germline assignment: CDR1 MGHRA and CDR2 YSYEKL. The CDR3 loop spans 13 amino acids. The V and J ends lost 1 base and 7 bases respectively, with 8 bases between them. The CDR3 nucleotides read TGCGCCAGCAGCCAAGGAACTTGGAATGAGCAGTTCTTC. Translated, it gives CASSQGTWNEQFF.

The chain couples TRBV11-2 to TRBJ1-3; the D gene is possibly TRBD1 (5 bases). V shed 2 bases and J shed 4 bases, with 18 bases lying between them. Germline V gene sequence: CDR1 SGHAT, CDR2 FQNNGV. The CDR3 consists of 17 residues. CDR3 coding DNA: TGTGCCAGCAGCTTAATAAGGGGTCCTGTTAGAGGAAACACCATATATTTT. Translation: CASSLIRGPVRGNTIYF.

The V call is TRBV27, the J call TRBJ1-3; TRBD1 is a possible D gene (5 bases). This CDR3 is 17 amino acids long. Germline CDR1 and CDR2: MNHEY and SMNVEV (reference sequence). V was shortened by 4 bases and J by 0 bases, with 16 bases between the two germline ends. The CDR3 region has the DNA TGTGCCAGCAGTTCCCATTCGACAGCTCGCTCTGGAAACACCATATATTTT. Translation gives CASSSHSTARSGNTIYF.

This clone was recorded a few times. The rearrangement joins TRBV10-1 to TRBJ1-1; 7 bases fit TRBD1. The germline V gene encodes CDR1 WNHNN and CDR2 SYGVQD (reference sequence). J gave up 0 bases and V 3 bases, and 7 bases lay outside the gene matches. The CDR3 is 16 residues long. CDR3 DNA: TGCGCCAGCAGTGATGGGGTAGGGGGCTTGAACACTGAAGCTTTCTTT. As protein: CASSDGVGGLNTEAFF.

The chain carries TRBV18 and TRBJ1-1; D might be TRBD1 (5 bases). CDR3 length: 15 residues. Germline assignment: CDR1 KGHSH and CDR2 LQKENI. Trimming took 4 bases from V and 5 from J, leaving 17 bases between them. This CDR3 reads CASSRYDGGVTEAFF. CDR3 nucleotides: TGTGCCAGCTCACGTTATGACGGGGGTGTTACTGAAGCTTTCTTT.

The rearrangement uses TRBV13 and TRBJ2-5; TRBD1 is a possible D gene (6 bases). The germline V and J ends were trimmed by 5 bases and 6 bases, with 16 bases remaining between them. Germline V lookup: CDR1 PRHDT, CDR2 FYEKMQ (reference sequence). CDR3 length equals 14 residues. The CDR3 reads CASSPTPGEQTQYF. As DNA, the CDR3 is TGTGCCAGCAGCCCGACTCCAGGGGAGCAGACCCAGTACTTC. Filled out from reference TRBV13 and TRBJ2-5, the complete variable domain reads AAGVIQSPRHLIKEKRETATLKCYPIPRHDTVYWYQQGPGQDPQFLISFYEKMQSDKGSIPDRFSAQQFSDYHSELNMSSLELGDSALYFCASSPTPGEQTQYFGPGTRLLVL.

The chain has TRBV19 and TRBJ2-4; 10 nucleotides line up with TRBD2. The V and J ends lost 3 bases and 5 bases, in that order; junction bases with no gene match: 10. The CDR3 is 17 amino acids. Germline lookup yields CDR1 LNHDA and CDR2 SQIVND (reference sequence). In DNA, the CDR3 is TGTGCCAGTAGTATTAAGTGGAGCGGGGGGGCCCAAAACATTCAGTACTTC. Its translation: CASSIKWSGGAQNIQYF.

V gene TRBV2 combines with J gene TRBJ2-5; 7 positions agree with TRBD2. V was clipped by 8 bases and J by 5 bases; unmatched bases: 17. The CDR3 is made up of 16 amino acids. Looked up from germline, CDR1 is SNHLY and CDR2 is FYNNEI. The DNA of the CDR3 is TGTGCCAGCTGGGTAGTACGTACTAGCGAGTCGGAGACCCAGTACTTC. This sequence encodes CASWVVRTSESETQYF.

The rearrangement uses TRBV25-1 and TRBJ1-2; a possible D gene is TRBD1 (5 bases). Germline-derived CDR1 and CDR2 are MGHDK and SYGVNS. Deletions cut 6 bases from V and 4 bases from J, with 12 bases between. The CDR3 extends over 13 amino acids. CDR3 nucleotide sequence: TGTGCCAGCAGCTCGGGGGGGTTCTATGGCTACACCTTC. This gives the protein CASSSGGFYGYTF.

CDR3 loop: CASSYRSGPKWSEKLFF. CDR3 bases: TGTGCCAGCAGTTACCGATCAGGGCCCAAGTGGAGTGAAAAACTGTTTTTT. The chain uses TRBV6-2 or TRBV6-3 and TRBJ1-4, with D possibly TRBD1 on 5 matching bases. V shed 2 bases and J shed 7 bases, with 20 bases lying between them. CDR3 length: 17 amino acids. The germline gives CDR1 MNHEY, CDR2 SVGEGT.

J is TRBJ1-2 and V is TRBV10-3; 7 bases align to TRBD1. The CDR3 runs 13 residues. Germline CDR1 reads ENHRY; CDR2 reads SYGVKD. Trimming cost V 5 bases and J 3 bases; bases outside gene matches: 3. In nucleotides, the CDR3 is TGTGCCATCAGTCGACAGGGTGACTATGGCTACACCTTC. This translates into CAISRQGDYGYTF.

This clone showed up just once. The gene calls are TRBV28 and TRBJ1-2, with D hard to call. The V gene's germline CDR1 is MDHEN and CDR2 SYDVKM. Trimming took off 5 bases at V and 6 bases at J, with 10 bases between the two ends. The CDR3 is 12 residues long. The CDR3 nucleotides are TGTGCCAGCAGTACCCAGGCCAATGGCTACACCTTC. Translation: CASSTQANGYTF.

The CDR3 DNA sequence: TGTGCCAGCAGTTACTTGTCGTCCCACACTGAAGCTTTCTTT. It encodes CASSYLSSHTEAFF. The J gene is TRBJ1-1, the V gene TRBV6-5; D is unresolved. This CDR3 is built from 14 residues. Trimming took 1 base from V and 3 from J, leaving 9 bases between them. CDR1 and CDR2 from the germline V gene are MNHEY and SVGAGI.

The J gene is TRBJ1-5, the V gene TRBV24-1, with 9 bases aligning to TRBD1. Germline CDR1 reads KGHDR; CDR2 reads SFDVKD. V was clipped by 4 bases and J by 6 bases; unmatched bases: 9. The CDR3 has 16 residues. CDR3 amino acids: CATSDPGQGGGQPQHF. The CDR3 DNA follows: TGTGCCACCAGTGACCCGGGACAGGGAGGGGGTCAGCCCCAGCATTTT.

The rearrangement uses TRBV11-2 and TRBJ1-3, with 10 bases aligning to TRBD1. This CDR3 is 15 amino acids long. Germline CDR1 reads SGHAT; CDR2 reads FQNNGV. The V segment lost 4 bases and the J segment 8 bases; nucleotides outside the gene matches: 8. DNA for the CDR3: TGTGCCAGCAGCTCGCTTGGGACAGGGGAGGACACCATATATTTT. This encodes CASSSLGTGEDTIYF.

In nucleotides, the CDR3 is TGTGCCAGCAGCGTAGACCCGGACAGATCCTACAATGAGCAGTTCTTC. The encoded protein is CASSVDPDRSYNEQFF. The chain uses TRBV9 and TRBJ2-1; D might be TRBD1 (6 bases). Germline lookup yields CDR1 SGDLS and CDR2 YYNGEE. The CDR3 length is 16 residues. Trimming removed 0 bases at V and 1 base at J, with 11 bases between.

J is TRBJ1-2 and V is TRBV5-4, with 7 bases identical to TRBD1. The CDR3 runs to 13 residues. The J segment lost 4 bases and the V segment lost 6 bases, leaving 6 bases of the junction unmatched. Germline assignment: CDR1 SGHNT and CDR2 YYREEE (reference sequence). The CDR3 DNA is TGTGCCAGCAAATTATCAGGGGGCTATGGCTACACCTTC. It translates to CASKLSGGYGYTF.

The chain carries TRBV28 and TRBJ1-3; 11 positions agree with TRBD1. Trimming at V came to 2 bases and at J to 1 base, leaving 4 bases not matched to a gene. Germline V gene lookup returns CDR1 MDHEN and CDR2 SYDVKM. The CDR3 is made up of 17 amino acids. CDR3 loop: CASSLADRGPSGNTIYF. The CDR3 DNA follows: TGTGCCAGCAGTTTAGCGGACAGGGGGCCGTCTGGAAACACCATATATTTT. The full variable domain, completed using reference TRBV28 and TRBJ1-3, is DVKVTQSSRYLVKRTGEKVFLECVQDMDHENMFWYRQDPGLGLRLIYFSYDVKMKEKGDIPEGYSVSREKKERFSLILESASTNQTSMYLCASSLADRGPSGNTIYFGEGSWLTVV.

The chain employs TRBV19 and TRBJ2-1; 11 nucleotides line up with TRBD2. This CDR3 is built from 14 residues. Germline CDR1 is LNHDA and CDR2 is SQIVND (reference sequence). V lost 6 bases, J lost 8 bases, and 6 bases stayed unmatched. This CDR3 is CASSRLAGRDEQFF. The CDR3 nucleotides are TGTGCCAGTAGCAGACTAGCGGGGAGGGATGAGCAGTTCTTC.

V is TRBV7-2 and J is TRBJ2-7; D might be TRBD1 (6 bases). The CDR3 extends over 14 amino acids. In germline, CDR1 is SGHTA, CDR2 FQGNSA. The V end lost 4 bases, the J end lost 0 bases, and 10 bases lay between the germline ends. In nucleotides, the CDR3 is TGTGCCAGCAGCTCCCTACAGGGCTCCTACGAGCAGTACTTC. Translating it yields CASSSLQGSYEQYF.

V and J are TRBV5-1 and TRBJ1-4; 8 nucleotides match TRBD1. Germline-derived CDR1 and CDR2 are SGHRS and YFSETQ. With V trimmed by 0 bases and J by 12 bases, 7 bases remained unmatched. CDR3 size: 14 residues. CDR3: CASSLVAGGGELFF. The CDR3 DNA is TGCGCCAGCAGCTTGGTGGCAGGGGGCGGAGAACTGTTTTTT.

In DNA, the CDR3 is TGTGCCAGCAGCCACCCCGGTAGACAGTACGAGCAGTACTTC. Amino acids: CASSHPGRQYEQYF. The V call is TRBV7-6, the J call TRBJ2-7, with D maybe TRBD1 (5 bases). This CDR3 region has 14 residues. Germline V gene data show CDR1 as SGHVS and CDR2 as FNYEAQ. Trimming stripped 5 bases from V and 4 bases from J, with 15 bases between.

This chain connects TRBV5-4 to TRBJ1-2; maybe TRBD1 (5 bases). CDR1 and CDR2 (germline): SGHNT, YYREEE (reference sequence). Trimming cost V 4 bases and J 2 bases, with 18 bases left between them. The CDR3 loop spans 16 amino acids. Here the CDR3 DNA reads TGTGCCAGCAGCCCCTCCCCGAGGGGACTCAACTATGGCTACACCTTC. As protein: CASSPSPRGLNYGYTF. The whole variable domain, remainder taken from reference TRBV5-4 and TRBJ1-2, is ETGVTQSPTHLIKTRGQQVTLRCSSQSGHNTVSWYQQALGQGPQFIFQYYREEENGRGNFPPRFSGLQFPNYSSELNVNALELDDSALYLCASSPSPRGLNYGYTFGSGTRLTVV.

The rearrangement links TRBV12-5 to TRBJ1-1; 11 bases are a match to TRBD1. V lost 2 bases and J lost 3; bases outside the gene matches: 8. Germline V lookup: CDR1 LGHNT, CDR2 FRNRAP. The CDR3 extends over 17 amino acids. The CDR3 loop reads CASGLQSPGQGDTEAFF. In DNA form, the CDR3 reads TGTGCTAGTGGTTTGCAATCACCGGGACAGGGGGACACTGAAGCTTTCTTT.